A selection of T cell receptor beta chains follows, all from one sample in a study of beta chain features in type 1 diabetes. Generated by immunoSEQ multiplex PCR, the TCRdb table keeps only in-frame clones and is missing some. The sample records under 250,000 clones, 13% to 15% being singletons. Sequencing input: naive CD4+ T cells from blood. The receptors were sampled from a woman aged 40 to 50 in good health. Each CDR3 is given with its conserved first and last residue. The order of the fields is J gene, clone size, D gene, V gene, CDR3 DNA, CDR3 protein. The D gene is left open where the match is weak. Clone size, where shown, is once, few, many, or a class for clones that have expanded.

j_call: TRBJ2-5
clone_size: -
d_call: TRBD2
v_call: TRBV2
cdr3_nt: TGTGCCAGCAGCTACGGACTAGCTCGTGAGACCCAGTACTTC
cdr3_aa: CASSYGLARETQYF

j_call: TRBJ2-6
clone_size: -
d_call: -
v_call: TRBV18
cdr3_nt: TGTGCCAGCTCGCTAAACCGGTTTGCTGGGGCCAACGTCCTGACTTTC
cdr3_aa: CASSLNRFAGANVLTF

j_call: TRBJ1-2
clone_size: -
d_call: -
v_call: TRBV9
cdr3_nt: TGTGCCAGCAGCGTAGCTCGGGGTGGGCATGGCTACACCTTC
cdr3_aa: CASSVARGGHGYTF

j_call: TRBJ1-5
clone_size: -
d_call: -
v_call: TRBV6-6
cdr3_nt: TGTGCCAGCAGTTACGGAGCCGTTCAGAATCAGCCCCAGCATTTT
cdr3_aa: CASSYGAVQNQPQHF

j_call: TRBJ1-5
clone_size: -
d_call: -
v_call: TRBV6-1
cdr3_nt: TGTGCCAGCAGTCCACAGGGCATTAGCAATCAGCCCCAGCATTTT
cdr3_aa: CASSPQGISNQPQHF

j_call: TRBJ2-6
clone_size: many
d_call: TRBD1
v_call: TRBV4-2
cdr3_nt: TGTGCCAGCAGCCAAACCGACAGGGGGCTAGGTGGGGCCAACGTCCTGACTTTC
cdr3_aa: CASSQTDRGLGGANVLTF

j_call: TRBJ2-3
clone_size: few
d_call: -
v_call: TRBV15
cdr3_nt: TGTGCCACCAGCCGAGATGGGCCGAGCACAGATACGCAGTATTTT
cdr3_aa: CATSRDGPSTDTQYF

j_call: TRBJ2-1
clone_size: -
d_call: TRBD2
v_call: TRBV10-3
cdr3_nt: TGTGCCATCCGGGCGGGAGATTCCTACAATGAGCAGTTCTTC
cdr3_aa: CAIRAGDSYNEQFF

j_call: TRBJ2-2
clone_size: -
d_call: TRBD1
v_call: TRBV29-1
cdr3_nt: TGCAGCGTTGGGGCAGGGGGCAAGGCCACCGGGGAGCTGTTTTTT
cdr3_aa: CSVGAGGKATGELFF

j_call: TRBJ1-5
clone_size: few
d_call: -
v_call: TRBV4-1
cdr3_nt: TGCGCCAGCAGCCAAGATGCGGTCAATCAGCCCCAGCATTTT
cdr3_aa: CASSQDAVNQPQHF

j_call: TRBJ1-1
clone_size: many
d_call: TRBD1
v_call: TRBV29-1
cdr3_nt: TGCAGCGCCAGGACAGGAATGAACACTGAAGCTTTCTTT
cdr3_aa: CSARTGMNTEAFF

j_call: TRBJ2-2
clone_size: -
d_call: TRBD1
v_call: TRBV6-4
cdr3_nt: TGTGCCAGCAGTAGACACAGGGGGCAGGACACCGGGGAGCTGTTTTTT
cdr3_aa: CASSRHRGQDTGELFF

j_call: TRBJ2-3
clone_size: -
d_call: TRBD2
v_call: TRBV5-4
cdr3_nt: TGTGCCAGCAGCTTGGGGCTTCTAGCGGGGGGGCCAGTTGATACGCAGTATTTT
cdr3_aa: CASSLGLLAGGPVDTQYF